A selection of T cell receptor beta chains follows, all from one sample in a study of PD-1 blockade in classical Hodgkin lymphoma. Sequencing used immunoSEQ multiplex PCR; TCRdb keeps in-frame clones, though not all of them. The sample lists 25,000 to 35,000 clones; around 94% were seen once. The sequencing input was peripheral blood mononuclear cells (PBMCs). The source is a human donor with classical Hodgkin lymphoma. The CDR3 runs from the conserved cysteine through the conserved F or W. Each record gives: D gene, clone size, V gene, CDR3 length, J gene, CDR3 DNA, CDR3 protein. The D gene is left open where the match is weak. Only some rows state a clone size, as once, few, many or a class for expanded clones.

D gene: NA
clone size: NA
V gene: TRBV29-1
CDR3 length: 12
J gene: TRBJ2-7
CDR3 DNA: TGCAGCACCCAAGGGGTTTCCTACGAGCAGTACTTC
CDR3 protein: CSTQGVSYEQYF

D gene: NA
clone size: NA
V gene: TRBV6-1
CDR3 length: 14
J gene: TRBJ2-1
CDR3 DNA: TGTGCCAGCAGTGGGGGGGATCCCTACAATGAGCAGTTCTTC
CDR3 protein: CASSGGDPYNEQFF

D gene: TRBD2
clone size: NA
V gene: TRBV4-1
CDR3 length: 15
J gene: TRBJ2-3
CDR3 DNA: TGCGCCAGCAGCCATAGCGGGGGGGCGGCAGATACGCAGTATTTT
CDR3 protein: CASSHSGGAADTQYF

D gene: TRBD2
clone size: NA
V gene: TRBV4-2
CDR3 length: 17
J gene: TRBJ2-7
CDR3 DNA: TGTGCCAGCAGCCAAGATCGGGGACTAGCGGACTCCTACGAGCAGTACTTC
CDR3 protein: CASSQDRGLADSYEQYF

D gene: TRBD1
clone size: NA
V gene: TRBV30
CDR3 length: 12
J gene: TRBJ1-1
CDR3 DNA: TGTGCCACGGACAGGAGTGGGCCTGAAGCTTTCTTT
CDR3 protein: CATDRSGPEAFF

D gene: NA
clone size: NA
V gene: TRBV6-1
CDR3 length: 15
J gene: TRBJ1-3
CDR3 DNA: TGTGCCAGCACCAAGCGGCTGAACTCTGGAAACACCATATATTTT
CDR3 protein: CASTKRLNSGNTIYF

D gene: TRBD2
clone size: NA
V gene: TRBV27
CDR3 length: 17
J gene: TRBJ2-7
CDR3 DNA: TGTGCCAGCAGTTTATCAGGGGCTAGCGGGTGGTTCTACGAGCAGTACTTC
CDR3 protein: CASSLSGASGWFYEQYF

D gene: NA
clone size: NA
V gene: TRBV4-3
CDR3 length: 15
J gene: TRBJ2-3
CDR3 DNA: TGCGCCAGCAGCCAAGAATGGCGACGCACAGATACGCAGTATTTT
CDR3 protein: CASSQEWRRTDTQYF

D gene: NA
clone size: NA
V gene: TRBV5-1
CDR3 length: 14
J gene: TRBJ1-1
CDR3 DNA: TGCGCCAGCAGCCCACTCCGCCAGAACACTGAAGCTTTCTTT
CDR3 protein: CASSPLRQNTEAFF

D gene: NA
clone size: NA
V gene: TRBV10-3
CDR3 length: 11
J gene: TRBJ2-7
CDR3 DNA: TGTGCCATCAGTGGGGGCTACGAGCAGTACTTC
CDR3 protein: CAISGGYEQYF

D gene: NA
clone size: NA
V gene: TRBV10-3
CDR3 length: 17
J gene: TRBJ2-2
CDR3 DNA: TGTGCCATCAGTGAGCCGGGAAAGGGAGCGAACACCGGGGAGCTGTTTTTT
CDR3 protein: CAISEPGKGANTGELFF

D gene: TRBD1
clone size: NA
V gene: TRBV23-1
CDR3 length: 15
J gene: TRBJ2-7
CDR3 DNA: TGCGCCAGCAGTCAAAAGGACAGGGGTAGATACGAGCAGTACTTC
CDR3 protein: CASSQKDRGRYEQYF

D gene: TRBD1
clone size: NA
V gene: TRBV7-2
CDR3 length: 16
J gene: TRBJ2-5
CDR3 DNA: TGTGCCAGCAGCCTGCCTCCGGGACAGGGATCGGAGACCCAGTACTTC
CDR3 protein: CASSLPPGQGSETQYF

D gene: TRBD2
clone size: few
V gene: TRBV7-6
CDR3 length: 18
J gene: TRBJ2-2
CDR3 DNA: TGTGCCAGCAGCTTAATCCTAGTCGGGCGGGAGATACCCGGGGAGCTGTTTTTT
CDR3 protein: CASSLILVGREIPGELFF

D gene: NA
clone size: NA
V gene: TRBV4-2
CDR3 length: 14
J gene: TRBJ1-6
CDR3 DNA: TGTGCCAGCAGCCATTGGGGGGGTAATTCACCCCTCCACTTT
CDR3 protein: CASSHWGGNSPLHF

D gene: NA
clone size: once
V gene: TRBV19
CDR3 length: 14
J gene: TRBJ1-5
CDR3 DNA: TGTGCCAGTAGTATAGTGGGGGGCAATCAGCCCCAGCATTTT
CDR3 protein: CASSIVGGNQPQHF

D gene: NA
clone size: NA
V gene: TRBV27
CDR3 length: 14
J gene: TRBJ1-1
CDR3 DNA: TGTGCCAGCAGTTTATCGACCTCGAACACTGAAGCTTTCTTT
CDR3 protein: CASSLSTSNTEAFF

D gene: NA
clone size: NA
V gene: TRBV15
CDR3 length: 15
J gene: TRBJ1-1
CDR3 DNA: TGTGCCACCAGCAGAGATCTGGGGGGGAACACTGAAGCTTTCTTT
CDR3 protein: CATSRDLGGNTEAFF

D gene: NA
clone size: NA
V gene: TRBV13
CDR3 length: 13
J gene: TRBJ2-7
CDR3 DNA: TGTGCCAGCAGCTTAGCGGGGCCCTACGAGCAGTACTTC
CDR3 protein: CASSLAGPYEQYF

D gene: NA
clone size: NA
V gene: TRBV7-9
CDR3 length: 15
J gene: TRBJ1-4
CDR3 DNA: TGTGCCAGCAGCCCCGGTCTGAGGGCAAATGAAAAACTGTTTTTT
CDR3 protein: CASSPGLRANEKLFF

D gene: NA
clone size: once
V gene: TRBV12-1
CDR3 length: 13
J gene: TRBJ2-1
CDR3 DNA: TGTGCCAGCAGCTCCGGGACTTGGAATGAGCAGTTCTTC
CDR3 protein: CASSSGTWNEQFF

D gene: NA
clone size: medium-sized
V gene: TRBV7-8
CDR3 length: 13
J gene: TRBJ2-7
CDR3 DNA: TGTGCCAGCAGCCCCAGAAGCTCCTACGAGCAGTACTTC
CDR3 protein: CASSPRSSYEQYF

D gene: NA
clone size: NA
V gene: TRBV2
CDR3 length: 14
J gene: TRBJ2-7
CDR3 DNA: TGTGCCAGCATGGTTTTCGTGAGCTCCTACGAGCAGTACTTC
CDR3 protein: CASMVFVSSYEQYF

D gene: NA
clone size: NA
V gene: TRBV6-1
CDR3 length: 14
J gene: TRBJ1-4
CDR3 DNA: TGTGCCAGCAGTAGCCTTTCAACTAATGAAAAACTGTTTTTT
CDR3 protein: CASSSLSTNEKLFF

D gene: TRBD1
clone size: NA
V gene: TRBV11-3
CDR3 length: 16
J gene: TRBJ2-2
CDR3 DNA: TGTGCCAGCAGCCAGCGGACAGGCACGAACACCGGGGAGCTGTTTTTT
CDR3 protein: CASSQRTGTNTGELFF

D gene: TRBD2
clone size: NA
V gene: TRBV9
CDR3 length: 16
J gene: TRBJ2-4
CDR3 DNA: TGTGCCAGCAGCGTCGGAGCGGGGGTAGCCAAAAACATTCAGTACTTC
CDR3 protein: CASSVGAGVAKNIQYF

D gene: NA
clone size: NA
V gene: TRBV2
CDR3 length: 13
J gene: TRBJ2-1
CDR3 DNA: TGTGCCAGCGGGCTTTCAGTGGTGAATGAGCAGTTCTTC
CDR3 protein: CASGLSVVNEQFF

D gene: NA
clone size: NA
V gene: TRBV5-1
CDR3 length: 16
J gene: TRBJ2-3
CDR3 DNA: TGCGCCAGCAGCAAATCCGCGGACACTAGCACAGATACGCAGTATTTT
CDR3 protein: CASSKSADTSTDTQYF

D gene: NA
clone size: NA
V gene: TRBV4-3
CDR3 length: 15
J gene: TRBJ2-5
CDR3 DNA: TGCGCCAGCAGCCAAGATGTGGGCACCTCAGAGACCCAGTACTTC
CDR3 protein: CASSQDVGTSETQYF

D gene: NA
clone size: once
V gene: TRBV6-6
CDR3 length: 14
J gene: TRBJ1-1
CDR3 DNA: TGTGCCAGCAGTTACGTCGGTGTGAACACTGAAGCTTTCTTT
CDR3 protein: CASSYVGVNTEAFF

D gene: TRBD1
clone size: NA
V gene: TRBV2
CDR3 length: 14
J gene: TRBJ1-1
CDR3 DNA: TGTGCCAGCAGTGAGGCAGGGGGGAACACTGAAGCTTTCTTT
CDR3 protein: CASSEAGGNTEAFF

D gene: TRBD2
clone size: NA
V gene: TRBV30
CDR3 length: 17
J gene: TRBJ2-3
CDR3 DNA: TGTGCCTGGAGTGTACAGGGCCTAGCGGGGGAGGCAGATACGCAGTATTTT
CDR3 protein: CAWSVQGLAGEADTQYF

D gene: NA
clone size: NA
V gene: TRBV29-1
CDR3 length: 13
J gene: TRBJ2-7
CDR3 DNA: TGCAGCGTTCAGTTACGGGAGCCAGTAGAGCAGTACTTC
CDR3 protein: CSVQLREPVEQYF

D gene: TRBD2
clone size: NA
V gene: TRBV27
CDR3 length: 16
J gene: TRBJ2-7
CDR3 DNA: TGTGCCAGCAGTTTAAGATCGGGACTAGGCACCTACGAGCAGTACTTC
CDR3 protein: CASSLRSGLGTYEQYF

D gene: TRBD2
clone size: NA
V gene: TRBV10-3
CDR3 length: 17
J gene: TRBJ2-5
CDR3 DNA: TGTGCCATCAGTGGACCGGAGATAGCGGGGGGCCAAGAGACCCAGTACTTC
CDR3 protein: CAISGPEIAGGQETQYF

D gene: NA
clone size: NA
V gene: TRBV18
CDR3 length: 17
J gene: TRBJ1-2
CDR3 DNA: TGTGCCAGCTCACCAAGAATTACAGTCGGAACCAACTATGGCTACACCTTC
CDR3 protein: CASSPRITVGTNYGYTF

D gene: NA
clone size: NA
V gene: TRBV7-2
CDR3 length: 14
J gene: TRBJ1-1
CDR3 DNA: TGTGCCAGCAGCTTACAGGCAATGAACACTGAAGCTTTCTTT
CDR3 protein: CASSLQAMNTEAFF

D gene: TRBD1
clone size: NA
V gene: TRBV4-2
CDR3 length: 15
J gene: TRBJ2-7
CDR3 DNA: TGTGCCAGCAGCCCACTAGGACAGGGACACTACGAGCAGTACTTC
CDR3 protein: CASSPLGQGHYEQYF

D gene: NA
clone size: once
V gene: TRBV6-5
CDR3 length: 16
J gene: TRBJ2-3
CDR3 DNA: TGTGCCAGCAGTTACTCGATTAGGGGGGGCACAGATACGCAGTATTTT
CDR3 protein: CASSYSIRGGTDTQYF

D gene: NA
clone size: NA
V gene: TRBV27
CDR3 length: 13
J gene: TRBJ2-7
CDR3 DNA: TGTGCCAGCAGTTGGACAGCTACCTACGAGCAGTACTTC
CDR3 protein: CASSWTATYEQYF

D gene: NA
clone size: NA
V gene: TRBV25-1
CDR3 length: 12
J gene: TRBJ2-5
CDR3 DNA: TGTGCCAGCAGTGATTTTCAAGAGACCCAGTACTTC
CDR3 protein: CASSDFQETQYF

D gene: TRBD2
clone size: NA
V gene: TRBV5-1
CDR3 length: 15
J gene: TRBJ2-5
CDR3 DNA: TGCGCCAGCGCCCTAGCGGGAGGGACCCAAGAGACCCAGTACTTC
CDR3 protein: CASALAGGTQETQYF

D gene: NA
clone size: once
V gene: TRBV19
CDR3 length: 11
J gene: TRBJ2-1
CDR3 DNA: TGTGCCAGTTCTATCTACAATGAGCAGTTCTTC
CDR3 protein: CASSIYNEQFF

D gene: NA
clone size: few
V gene: TRBV30
CDR3 length: 14
J gene: TRBJ1-2
CDR3 DNA: TGTGCCTCCTCCCCGATCGGGGGGCTGGAGGGCTACACCTTC
CDR3 protein: CASSPIGGLEGYTF

D gene: TRBD1
clone size: NA
V gene: TRBV18
CDR3 length: 16
J gene: TRBJ1-5
CDR3 DNA: TGTGCCAGCTCACCAATACAGGGGGTTAGCAATCAGCCCCAGCATTTT
CDR3 protein: CASSPIQGVSNQPQHF

D gene: NA
clone size: NA
V gene: TRBV7-9
CDR3 length: 15
J gene: TRBJ2-7
CDR3 DNA: TGTGCCAGCAGCTTAGGCTACTTGGACAGCTACGAGCAGTACTTC
CDR3 protein: CASSLGYLDSYEQYF

D gene: NA
clone size: NA
V gene: TRBV30
CDR3 length: 11
J gene: TRBJ1-2
CDR3 DNA: TGTGCCTGGAGTGGATTCGATGGCTACACCTTC
CDR3 protein: CAWSGFDGYTF

D gene: NA
clone size: few
V gene: TRBV6-6
CDR3 length: 13
J gene: TRBJ1-5
CDR3 DNA: TGTGCCAGCAGTTACTCGATGGTTCAGCCCCAGCATTTT
CDR3 protein: CASSYSMVQPQHF